This entry lists 8 T cell receptor beta chains sequenced from one sample in a study of regulatory T cells in long-lasting Graves disease. Time point in this sample: newly diagnosed GD, antithyroid drugs for less than 3 months. Preparation of the TCR library used RNA extracted from PBMCs. Assembly of TCR beta libraries relied on iRepertoire HTBI primers together with Arm-PCR of CDR3 regions. TCRdb analysed the multiplex PCR reads with MiXCR anew, one entry per CDR3 protein. The sample holds approximately 440,000 distinct CDR3 sequences; roughly 17% are singletons and the top ten take 9% to 15%. The same sample was also studied in work on T cells in Graves' hyperthyroidism and ophthalmopathy.

This specimen consisted of peripheral blood mononuclear cells (PBMCs), obtained at new diagnosis, from a patient treated with antithyroid drugs. These receptors all come from a man aged 35-49 years with Graves disease.

V and J are TRBV24-1 and TRBJ2-7; D remains unclear. This CDR3 has 11 amino acids. The ends were cut back, 9 bases at V and 4 bases at J, with 9 bases in the middle. Germline CDR1 KGHDR, CDR2 SFDVKD. This chain's CDR3 is CATGNQYEQYF. In DNA form, the CDR3 reads TGTGCCACCGGGAATCAGTACGAGCAGTACTTC.

This clonotype has more than one count but fewer than ten. J is TRBJ2-1 and V is TRBV7-6; 11 bases line up with TRBD2. CDR1 and CDR2 (germline): SGHVS, FNYEAQ. J was trimmed by 4 bases and V by 4 bases; bases with no gene match: 9. The CDR3 runs to 17 residues. The DNA of the CDR3 is TGTGCCAGCAGCTCCCCCATAGCGGGAGGGCAGTACAATGAGCAGTTCTTC. Encoded protein: CASSSPIAGGQYNEQFF.

This clonotype was observed a few times. DNA for the CDR3: TGCAGCGTTGGACAGGGTGTTTTCTACGAGCAGTACTTC. The encoded protein is CSVGQGVFYEQYF. The rearrangement joins TRBV29-1 to TRBJ2-7; 7 bases are a match to TRBD1. Per germline, CDR1 SQVTM and CDR2 ANQGSEA. The CDR3 extends over 13 amino acids. Trimming at V came to 4 bases and at J to 3 bases, leaving 6 bases not matched to a gene.

This clonotype was seen more than once but under ten times. The chain has TRBV6-1 and TRBJ1-2, with 7 bases that match TRBD1. The CDR3 runs 12 residues. V dropped 6 bases and J dropped 7; count of bases not matched to a gene: 5. Germline V gene data show CDR1 as MNHNS and CDR2 as SASEGT. Here the CDR3 reads CASSTTGIGYTF. As DNA, the CDR3 is TGTGCCAGCAGCACGACAGGGATTGGCTACACCTTC.

Concerning this clonotype itself: A read error likely explains this, since a far larger clone differs by one base. V is TRBV12-3 or TRBV12-4 and J is TRBJ2-3; D might be TRBD1 (7 bases). With 5 bases removed from V and 2 bases from J, the gap between germline ends came to 20 bases. CDR3 length: 17 amino acids. CDR3 residues: CASSAEGAGLITDTQYF. CDR3 DNA: TGTGCCAGCAGTGCCGAGGGGGCGGGACTCATCACAGATACGCAGTATTTT.

This clonotype appeared many times. The gene calls are TRBV7-3 and TRBJ2-1; D remains ambiguous. Trimming removed 3 bases from V and 3 bases from J, with 6 bases in between. The CDR3 length is 13 residues. From germline, CDR1 is SGHTA and CDR2 FQGTGA. As DNA, the CDR3 is TGTGCCAGCAGCTTCAGTAACTACAATGAGCAGTTCTTC. Translated: CASSFSNYNEQFF.

This clonotype turned up a few times. V gene TRBV5-4 combines with J gene TRBJ2-1, with a possible D match to TRBD2 (6 bases). CDR3 length: 15 residues. Trimming took 1 base from V and 5 from J, leaving 13 bases between them. The germline CDR1 and CDR2 sequences are SGHNT and YYREEE (reference sequence). The chain's CDR3 is CASSLSASANNEQFF. The CDR3, as DNA: TGTGCCAGCAGCTTGTCGGCTAGCGCCAACAATGAGCAGTTCTTC.

In this sample, this clonotype turned up many times. The chain carries TRBV6-2 or TRBV6-3 and TRBJ2-1, with 11 bases aligning to TRBD1. Germline V gives CDR1 MNHEY, CDR2 SVGEGT. V lost 6 bases, J lost 10 bases, and 11 bases stayed unmatched. The CDR3 totals 15 residues. As DNA, the CDR3 is TGTGCCAGCAGCGACGGGACAGGGGGGAGCAACGAGCAGTTCTTC. Residues: CASSDGTGGSNEQFF.